This record looks at one TCR beta chain sequence and its context. This clone is medium-sized (0.01 to 0.1%). This receptor's antigen is unknown. No base-level quality is on record; no much larger clone is a single base apart. Taken with the paper, the label for treatment or condition translates to: randomized to nivolumab then ipilimumab (arm A) or the reverse (arm B). None of the trial patients had been given prior DNA-damaging chemotherapy. On a FACS Aria II flow cytometer, live CD3+CD8+ cells that were negative for CD19 and CD56 were sorted from thawed PBMCs. Samples came from patients with melanoma in CheckMate 064, a randomized, open-label phase II trial of sequential checkpoint blockade. Leukapheresis was used to collect peripheral blood mononuclear cells, which were then purified with Ficoll-Paque and frozen in human serum with 10% DMSO. Immediately after sorting, the purity of the sorted blood CD3+CD8+ cells was confirmed to be >98%, and DNA was then extracted.

The entry originates in a study of sequential checkpoint blockade in melanoma (dated by TCRdb to the late 2010s). Looking at the study overall: In a 1:1 randomization, patients received either first-line nivolumab then ipilimumab (arm A) or ipilimumab then nivolumab (arm B). Both trial sequences were followed by maintenance nivolumab.

TCRbeta CDR3 regions were immunosequenced from genomic DNA with the immunoSEQ Assay. Before high-throughput sequencing, the genomic DNA was amplified using bias-controlled multiplex PCR. In the paper's pipeline: To quantify the absolute abundance of each unique TCRbeta CDR3 region, the sequences were collapsed and filtered. Clonality, defined as 1 minus Pielou's evenness, was calculated using only productive rearrangements. A previously published method was used to identify clones with significantly greater frequencies in on-treatment samples than in baseline samples. TCRdb's version of the immuneACCESS table is confined to in-frame rearrangements and falls short of the full clone set. An unresolved V gene accounts for under half of the shortfall where checked; the remainder is of unknown origin. The V and J calls and clone size are taken from that table; D and trimming were inferred from the DNA. The sample contains approximately 4,700 clones, around 79% of them found a single time. Of the sample, about 25% falls within the top ten clones.

The CDR3 runs 17 residues from the cysteine to the phenylalanine. Here the CDR3 DNA is all that survives: 51 bases in frame from base 1. CDR1 SGHTA and CDR2 FQGNSA were looked up in the germline V gene. V is pared back by 0 bases and J by 0 bases, with 15 bases lying between the germline termini. What the study reported, not specific to this receptor: Larger, independent patient cohorts are needed to validate the response-prediction model that combines TCR metrics and mutation burden.

The rearrangement combines TRBV7-2 with TRBJ2-7; a tentative D call is TRBD2 (6 bases match). The TCR sequence derives from a human donor with melanoma. Material: CD8+ T cells sorted from blood (inferred from file names), obtained from a patient given nivolumab and ipilimumab in sequence. The CDR3 in this case is CASSLAGDSQFSYEQYF. The DNA sequence is TGTGCCAGCAGCTTAGCCGGGGACTCCCAATTCTCCTACGAGCAGTACTTC.